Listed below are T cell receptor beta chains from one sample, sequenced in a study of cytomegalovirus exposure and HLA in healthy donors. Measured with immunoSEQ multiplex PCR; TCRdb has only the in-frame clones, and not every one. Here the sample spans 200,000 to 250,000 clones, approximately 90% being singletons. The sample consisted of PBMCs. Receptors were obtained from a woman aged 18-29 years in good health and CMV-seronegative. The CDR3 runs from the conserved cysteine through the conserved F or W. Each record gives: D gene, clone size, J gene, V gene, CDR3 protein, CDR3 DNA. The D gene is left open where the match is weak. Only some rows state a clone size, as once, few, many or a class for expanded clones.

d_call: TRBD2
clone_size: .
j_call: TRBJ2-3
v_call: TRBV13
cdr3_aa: CASSLWRESTDTQYF
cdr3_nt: TGTGCCAGCAGCCTCTGGCGGGAGAGCACAGATACGCAGTATTTT

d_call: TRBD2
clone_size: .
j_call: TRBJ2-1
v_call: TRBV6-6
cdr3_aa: CASSQLLAGGEQFF
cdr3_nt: TGTGCCAGCAGTCAGTTACTAGCGGGAGGAGAGCAGTTCTTC

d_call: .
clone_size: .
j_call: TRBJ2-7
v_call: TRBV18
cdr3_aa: CASSPPEGGAREQYF
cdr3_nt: TGTGCCAGCTCACCACCGGAGGGCGGGGCTAGGGAGCAGTACTTC

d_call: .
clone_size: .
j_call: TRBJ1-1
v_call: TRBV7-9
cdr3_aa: CASSSGLGENTEAFF
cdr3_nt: TGTGCCAGCAGCTCGGGGTTGGGAGAGAACACTGAAGCTTTCTTT

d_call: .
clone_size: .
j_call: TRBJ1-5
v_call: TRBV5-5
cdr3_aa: CASSFELYSNQPQHF
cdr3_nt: TGTGCCAGCAGCTTCGAACTCTATAGCAATCAGCCCCAGCATTTT

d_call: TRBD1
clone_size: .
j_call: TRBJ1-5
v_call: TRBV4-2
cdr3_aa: CASSQGDSPEYQPQHF
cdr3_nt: TGTGCCAGCAGCCAGGGGGACAGCCCGGAATATCAGCCCCAGCATTTT

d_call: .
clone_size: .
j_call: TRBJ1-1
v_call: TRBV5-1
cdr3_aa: CASSLATPRGANTEAFF
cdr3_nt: TGCGCCAGCAGCTTGGCCACGCCTCGGGGGGCCAACACTGAAGCTTTCTTT

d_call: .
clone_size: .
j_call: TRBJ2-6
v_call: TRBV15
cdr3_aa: CATSRDPRRSPSSGANVLTF
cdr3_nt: TGTGCCACCAGCAGAGACCCCCGGCGGAGCCCTTCCTCTGGGGCCAACGTCCTGACTTTC

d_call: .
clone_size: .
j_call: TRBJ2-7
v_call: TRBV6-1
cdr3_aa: CATRRNSYEQYF
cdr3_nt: TGTGCCACACGGCGGAATTCCTACGAGCAGTACTTC

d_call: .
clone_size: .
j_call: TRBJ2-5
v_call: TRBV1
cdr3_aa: CTSSQECLGGETQYF
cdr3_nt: TGCACCAGCAGCCAAGAATGCCTAGGCGGGGAGACCCAGTACTTC

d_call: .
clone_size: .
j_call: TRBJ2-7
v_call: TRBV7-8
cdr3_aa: CASSLEVGLGYEQYF
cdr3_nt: TGTGCCAGCAGCTTAGAGGTGGGCTTAGGCTACGAGCAGTACTTC

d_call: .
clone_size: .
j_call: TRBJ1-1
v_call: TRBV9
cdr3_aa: CASSVDSGTEAFF
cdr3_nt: TGTGCCAGCAGCGTAGATTCCGGGACAGAAGCTTTCTTT

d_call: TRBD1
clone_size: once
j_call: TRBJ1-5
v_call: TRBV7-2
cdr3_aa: CASSWGGDRRNQPQHF
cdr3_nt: TGTGCCAGCAGCTGGGGGGGGGACAGGCGGAATCAGCCCCAGCATTTT

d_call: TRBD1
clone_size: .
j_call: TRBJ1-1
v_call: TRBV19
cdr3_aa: CASSLRDRGGGTEAFF
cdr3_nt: TGTGCCAGTAGTCTCCGGGACAGGGGGGGTGGCACTGAAGCTTTCTTT

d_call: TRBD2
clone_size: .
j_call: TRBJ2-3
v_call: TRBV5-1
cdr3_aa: CASSLGAAGDATDTQYF
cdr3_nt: TGCGCCAGCAGCTTGGGGGCCGCGGGAGACGCCACAGATACGCAGTATTTT

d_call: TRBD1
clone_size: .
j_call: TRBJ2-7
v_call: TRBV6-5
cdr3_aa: CASSWDRANEQYF
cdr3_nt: TGTGCCAGCAGTTGGGACAGGGCGAACGAGCAGTACTTC

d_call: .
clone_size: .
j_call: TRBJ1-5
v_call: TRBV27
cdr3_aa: CASSFLGRGNQPQHF
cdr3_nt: TGTGCCAGCAGTTTCCTAGGGAGGGGCAATCAGCCCCAGCATTTT

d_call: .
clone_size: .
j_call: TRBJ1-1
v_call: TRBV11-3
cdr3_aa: CASSLGEGRAEAFF
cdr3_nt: TGTGCCAGCAGCTTAGGGGAGGGTCGGGCTGAAGCTTTCTTT

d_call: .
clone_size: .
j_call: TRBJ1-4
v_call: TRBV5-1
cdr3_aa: CASSLGTVEEKLFF
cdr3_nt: TGCGCCAGCAGCTTGGGAACAGTCGAGGAAAAACTGTTTTTT

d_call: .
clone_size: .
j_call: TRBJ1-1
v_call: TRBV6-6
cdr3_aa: CASSYVVQGNTEAFF
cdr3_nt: TGTGCCAGCAGTTACGTGGTTCAGGGGAACACTGAAGCTTTCTTT

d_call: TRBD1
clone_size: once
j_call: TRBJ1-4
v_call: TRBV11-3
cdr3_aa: CASSLESLNSTGQGYEKLFF
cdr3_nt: TGTGCCAGCAGCTTAGAGAGCCTGAACTCTACGGGACAGGGTTATGAAAAACTGTTTTTT

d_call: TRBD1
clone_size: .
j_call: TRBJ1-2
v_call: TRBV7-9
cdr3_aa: CASSAFRDRSAYGYTF
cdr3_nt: TGTGCCAGCAGCGCGTTCCGGGACAGGTCCGCCTATGGCTACACCTTC

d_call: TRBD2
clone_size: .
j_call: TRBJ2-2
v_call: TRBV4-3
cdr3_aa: CASSPGIAGVGTGELFF
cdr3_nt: TGCGCCAGCAGCCCGGGAATAGCGGGAGTTGGGACCGGGGAGCTGTTTTTT

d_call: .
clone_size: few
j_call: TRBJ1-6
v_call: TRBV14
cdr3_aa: CASSQRDSPNSPLHF
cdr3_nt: TGTGCCAGCAGCCAAAGAGACAGCCCTAATTCACCCCTCCACTTT

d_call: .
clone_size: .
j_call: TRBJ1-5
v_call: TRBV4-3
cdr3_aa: CASSPEGVQPQHF
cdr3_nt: TGCGCCAGCAGCCCTGAAGGGGTCCAGCCCCAGCATTTT

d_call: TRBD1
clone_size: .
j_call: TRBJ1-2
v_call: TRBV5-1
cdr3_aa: CASSWLGQSLNMGYTF
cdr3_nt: TGCGCCAGCAGCTGGCTGGGACAGTCTCTTAATATGGGCTACACCTTC

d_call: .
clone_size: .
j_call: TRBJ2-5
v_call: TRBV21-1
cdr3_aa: CASIHSGLASCRPQETQYF
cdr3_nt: TGTGCCAGTATCCACTCGGGACTAGCTTCCTGCCGCCCCCAAGAGACCCAGTACTTC

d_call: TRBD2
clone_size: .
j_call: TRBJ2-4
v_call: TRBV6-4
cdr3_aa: CASSDKFISTSGIQYF
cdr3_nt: TGTGCCAGCAGTGACAAGTTTATCTCGACTAGCGGGATTCAGTACTTC

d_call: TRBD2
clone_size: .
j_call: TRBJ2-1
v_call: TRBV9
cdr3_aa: CASSVGGLAGHNEQFF
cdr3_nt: TGTGCCAGCAGCGTAGGGGGCCTAGCGGGTCACAATGAGCAGTTCTTC

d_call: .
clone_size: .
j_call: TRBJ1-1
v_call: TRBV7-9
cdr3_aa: CASSPAQGDATEAFF
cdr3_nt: TGTGCCAGCAGCCCAGCACAGGGCGACGCCACTGAAGCTTTCTTT

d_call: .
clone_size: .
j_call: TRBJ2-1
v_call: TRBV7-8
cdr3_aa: CASSLGIGRGRVLSYNEQFF
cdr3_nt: TGTGCCAGCAGCTTAGGGATCGGAAGAGGCAGGGTATTGTCCTACAATGAGCAGTTCTTC

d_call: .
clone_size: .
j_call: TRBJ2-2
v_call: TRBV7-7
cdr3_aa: CASSFKQGSTGELFF
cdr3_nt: TGTGCCAGCAGCTTTAAGCAGGGGAGCACCGGGGAGCTGTTTTTT

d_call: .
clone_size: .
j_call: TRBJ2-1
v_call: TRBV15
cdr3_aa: CATSREGPIGEQFF
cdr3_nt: TGTGCCACCAGCAGAGAGGGCCCAATCGGAGAGCAGTTCTTC

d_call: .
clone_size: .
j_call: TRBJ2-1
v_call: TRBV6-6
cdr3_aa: CASKVGEEGYNEQFF
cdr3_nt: TGTGCCAGCAAGGTGGGGGAGGAAGGCTACAATGAGCAGTTCTTC

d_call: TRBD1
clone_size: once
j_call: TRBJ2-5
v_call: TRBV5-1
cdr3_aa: CASSLERGQSQETQYF
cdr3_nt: TGCGCCAGCAGCTTGGAAAGGGGACAGTCCCAAGAGACCCAGTACTTC